The rows below give T cell receptor beta chains drawn from one sample of a study of cytomegalovirus exposure and HLA in healthy donors. Method: immunoSEQ multiplex PCR; TCRdb's copy keeps in-frame clones and lacks some. Here the sample spans approximately 210,000 clones, around 87% being singletons. Sequencing was performed on PBMCs. All receptors derive from a man aged 25-45 years in good health and CMV-seronegative. The CDR3 runs from the conserved cysteine through the conserved F or W. D genes are given only for firm matches. Expanded clones are given a class, and other clones once, few, many or no size at all.

NA	TRBJ2-5	TRBV5-7	NA	CASSLVSEETQYF	TGTGCCAGCAGCTTGGTTTCGGAAGAGACCCAGTACTTC
NA	TRBJ2-2	TRBV19	NA	CASSIAQGTGELFF	TGTGCCAGTAGTATAGCCCAGGGGACCGGGGAGCTGTTTTTT
NA	TRBJ2-5	TRBV19	NA	CASSRQNQETQYF	TGTGCCAGTAGTAGGCAGAACCAAGAGACCCAGTACTTC
NA	TRBJ2-5	TRBV2	NA	CAIESRDGQETQYF	TGTGCCATTGAAAGTAGAGACGGGCAAGAGACCCAGTACTTC
NA	TRBJ2-1	TRBV20-1	NA	CSARVGDEQFF	TGCAGTGCTAGAGTGGGCGATGAGCAGTTCTTC
once	TRBJ2-5	TRBV13	TRBD2	CASSSPGLADVEETQYF	TGTGCCAGCAGCTCCCCGGGACTAGCGGACGTGGAAGAGACCCAGTACTTC
NA	TRBJ1-6	TRBV28	NA	CASSFRGTGSSPLHF	TGTGCCAGCAGTTTCCGTGGTACAGGGAGTTCACCCCTCCACTTT
NA	TRBJ2-7	TRBV5-6	TRBD1	CASSLGGQGNEQYF	TGTGCCAGCAGCTTGGGGGGACAGGGAAACGAGCAGTACTTC
NA	TRBJ2-7	TRBV2	NA	CASSVSRAAYEQYF	TGTGCCAGCAGTGTAAGCAGGGCGGCCTACGAGCAGTACTTC
NA	TRBJ2-4	TRBV9	NA	CASSVNPLGGKNIQYF	TGTGCCAGCAGCGTAAACCCTTTGGGAGGCAAAAACATTCAGTACTTC
NA	TRBJ2-1	TRBV4-2	NA	CASSQEGPGAYNEQFF	TGTGCCAGCAGCCAAGAAGGGCCAGGGGCCTACAATGAGCAGTTCTTC
NA	TRBJ2-3	TRBV6-6	NA	CASSCTGFTDTQYF	TGTGCCAGCAGTTGCACAGGCTTTACAGATACGCAGTATTTT
few	TRBJ2-3	TRBV5-6	NA	CASSSAGQADTQYF	TGTGCCAGCAGCTCGGCCGGCCAGGCAGATACGCAGTATTTT
NA	TRBJ2-5	TRBV5-6	NA	CASSPAGGFQETQYF	TGTGCCAGCAGCCCGGCCGGGGGATTCCAAGAGACCCAGTACTTC
few	TRBJ2-1	TRBV27	TRBD2	CASSSLAGGRNEQFF	TGTGCCAGCAGTTCTTTAGCGGGAGGGAGGAATGAGCAGTTCTTC
NA	TRBJ1-3	TRBV7-9	TRBD1	CSSSLRGRQGGSGNTIYF	TGTTCCAGCAGCTTACGGGGGAGACAGGGAGGATCTGGAAACACCATATATTTT
few	TRBJ1-6	TRBV27	NA	CASSTGLLGSPLHF	TGTGCCAGCAGTACGGGACTCTTGGGTTCACCCCTCCACTTT
NA	TRBJ2-7	TRBV28	TRBD1	CASTLPGTGNYEQYF	TGTGCCAGCACCCTACCCGGGACAGGGAACTACGAGCAGTACTTC
NA	TRBJ1-6	TRBV7-2	NA	CASSPLDRVFSPLHF	TGTGCCAGCAGCCCCCTCGATCGGGTTTTTTCACCCCTCCACTTT
NA	TRBJ2-7	TRBV18	NA	CASSPYAGVIYEQYF	TGTGCCAGCTCACCATACGCAGGGGTCATCTACGAGCAGTACTTC
NA	TRBJ2-7	TRBV7-8	TRBD2	CASSSSGIQYEQYF	TGTGCCAGCAGCAGTAGCGGGATCCAATACGAGCAGTACTTC
NA	TRBJ2-7	TRBV6-6	TRBD1	CASSPDREEQYF	TGTGCCAGCAGTCCCGACAGGGAAGAGCAGTACTTC
NA	TRBJ2-2	TRBV4-1	TRBD1	CASSQDRVSAGELFF	TGCGCCAGCAGCCAGGACAGGGTGTCCGCCGGGGAGCTGTTTTTT
NA	TRBJ1-2	TRBV7-2	NA	CASSPEAGPGGYTF	TGTGCCAGCAGCCCGGAGGCGGGACCTGGGGGCTACACCTTC
NA	TRBJ2-2	TRBV4-3	NA	CASSQDRGGTGELFF	TGCGCCAGCAGCCAAGATAGAGGGGGCACCGGGGAGCTGTTTTTT
NA	TRBJ2-7	TRBV7-9	NA	CASSQLAGQGEQYF	TGTGCCAGCAGCCAACTAGCGGGACAGGGTGAGCAGTACTTC
NA	TRBJ2-1	TRBV19	TRBD1	CASSIPTGTGGYNEQFF	TGTGCCAGTAGTATTCCGACCGGGACAGGGGGTTACAATGAGCAGTTCTTC
NA	TRBJ2-7	TRBV19	TRBD1	CASSIRTGDSYEQYF	TGTGCCAGTAGTATCAGGACAGGGGACTCCTACGAGCAGTACTTC
NA	TRBJ2-7	TRBV5-1	NA	CASSLRGGYEQYF	TGCGCCAGCAGCTTGAGAGGGGGCTACGAGCAGTACTTC
NA	TRBJ1-3	TRBV4-2	TRBD1	CASSQDQGDSGNTIYF	TGTGCCAGCAGCCAAGATCAGGGGGACTCTGGAAACACCATATATTTT
NA	TRBJ2-7	TRBV15	NA	CATSTGQLVEQYF	TGTGCCACCAGCACTGGGCAACTCGTAGAGCAGTACTTC
once	TRBJ2-5	TRBV25-1	NA	CASSVYSQETQYF	TGTGCCAGCAGTGTCTACTCACAAGAGACCCAGTACTTC
NA	TRBJ2-7	TRBV5-1	NA	CATSPGQGGYEQYF	TGCGCCACTTCTCCCGGGCAGGGGGGCTACGAGCAGTACTTC
NA	TRBJ2-7	TRBV2	TRBD2	CASSEWTSGASSYEQYF	TGTGCCAGCAGTGAATGGACTAGCGGGGCTTCCTCCTACGAGCAGTACTTC